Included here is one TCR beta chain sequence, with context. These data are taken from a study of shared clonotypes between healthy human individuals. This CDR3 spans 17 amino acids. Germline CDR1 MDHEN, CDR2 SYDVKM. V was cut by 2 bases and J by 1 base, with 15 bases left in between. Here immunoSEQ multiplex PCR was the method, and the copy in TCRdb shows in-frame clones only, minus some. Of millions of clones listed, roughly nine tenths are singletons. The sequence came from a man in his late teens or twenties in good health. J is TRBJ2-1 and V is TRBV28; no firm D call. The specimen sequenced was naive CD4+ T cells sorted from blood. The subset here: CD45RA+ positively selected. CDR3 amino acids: CASSLTPGASSYNEQFF. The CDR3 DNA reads TGTGCCAGCAGTTTAACCCCTGGCGCTTCTTCCTACAATGAGCAGTTCTTC.